Presented here are 10 T cell receptor beta chains from one specimen sequenced in a study of blood T cell repertoires in COVID-19. The data were produced by immunoSEQ multiplex PCR, yet TCRdb's version contains in-frame clones alone and is incomplete. The repertoire holds around 140,000 clones, 84% seen once, with roughly 4% in the top ten. Source material: PBMCs or T cells enriched from blood (not recorded which). The receptors come from a man aged 50 to 60 in a cohort exposed to, infected with or recovered from COVID-19 (not recorded which).

J is TRBJ2-5 and V is TRBV9, with a weak D call TRBD1 (6 bases). This CDR3 has 15 amino acids. Per the germline V gene, CDR1 is SGDLS and CDR2 is YYNGEE. Trimming stripped 4 bases from V and 5 bases from J, with 18 bases between. For the CDR3, the DNA is TGTGCCAGCAGCCTTTTGGACCAGGGGTGGGAGACCCAGTACTTC. It encodes CASSLLDQGWETQYF.

The chain combines TRBV6-2 or TRBV6-3 with TRBJ2-7; possibly TRBD2 for D (5 bases). The CDR3 has 14 amino acids. V was cut by 5 bases and J by 6 bases, with 17 bases left in between. Germline values: CDR1 MNHEY, CDR2 SVGEGT. The CDR3 here is CASSKPGSSTEQYF. The DNA of the CDR3 is TGTGCCAGCAGTAAACCGGGGTCTTCGACCGAGCAGTACTTC.

The V and J genes are TRBV7-9 and TRBJ1-1; 7 bases map to TRBD1. V lost 5 bases and J lost 4; bases outside the gene matches: 13. The germline V gene has CDR1 SEHNR and CDR2 FQNEAQ (reference sequence). The CDR3 runs to 16 residues. This CDR3 is CASSPRTGIKFTEAFF. In nucleotides, the CDR3 is TGTGCCAGCAGCCCCAGGACAGGAATAAAATTCACTGAAGCTTTCTTT.

This rearrangement joins TRBV10-2 to TRBJ1-1, with TRBD1 matching over 12 bases. The CDR3 extends over 19 amino acids. Germline trimming cut 4 bases from V and 0 bases from J; bases unmatched to any gene: 12. Per the germline V gene, CDR1 is WSHSY and CDR2 is SAAADI. The CDR3 DNA sequence: TGCGCCAGCAGTGTTTTGGGACAGGGGGCCACGGGCGTGAACACTGAAGCTTTCTTT. Translation: CASSVLGQGATGVNTEAFF.

V usage is TRBV18 and J usage is TRBJ2-5; D is ambiguous. With 0 bases removed from V and 3 bases from J, the gap between germline ends came to 11 bases. The CDR3 consists of 15 residues. Germline V CDR1 and CDR2: KGHSH, LQKENI. This CDR3 reads CASSPPNILEETQYF. The CDR3 coding sequence is TGTGCCAGCTCACCACCGAACATCCTGGAAGAGACCCAGTACTTC.

This chain joins TRBV19 and TRBJ2-1; 11 bases line up with TRBD2. The CDR3 totals 18 residues. Germline assignment: CDR1 LNHDA and CDR2 SQIVND (reference sequence). V was clipped by 6 bases and J by 0 bases; unmatched bases: 10. The CDR3: CASRPPLAGVPSYNEQFF. CDR3 bases: TGTGCCAGTAGGCCCCCACTAGCGGGGGTACCCTCCTACAATGAGCAGTTCTTC.

In this sample, this clone turned up once. The CDR3 spells CASSYSIRGADGYTF. CDR3 sequence (DNA): TGTGCCAGCAGTTACTCGATACGGGGGGCGGATGGCTACACCTTC. The chain recombines TRBV6-5 with TRBJ1-2; D perhaps matches TRBD1 (6 bases). This CDR3 is 15 amino acids long. CDR1 is MNHEY and CDR2 is SVGAGI in the germline V gene. Trimming removed 0 bases at V and 6 bases at J, with 14 bases between.

The J gene is TRBJ1-4, the V gene TRBV7-9; D is possibly TRBD1 (5 bases). V dropped 4 bases and J dropped 7 bases, with 7 bases sitting between them. The CDR3 has 12 amino acids. CDR1 SEHNR and CDR2 FQNEAQ come from the germline V gene (reference sequence). The CDR3 reads CASSSDSEKLFF. Written as DNA, the CDR3 is TGTGCCAGCAGCTCCGACAGTGAAAAACTGTTTTTT.

This chain links TRBV29-1 with TRBJ2-1, with 8 bases identical to TRBD2. Per the germline V gene, CDR1 is SQVTM and CDR2 is ANQGSEA. The CDR3 has 17 residues. V lost 2 bases and J lost 7; bases outside the gene matches: 16. The CDR3 sequence is CSVERRSRSGSGNEQFF. Written as DNA, the CDR3 is TGCAGCGTTGAAAGGAGAAGTAGGAGCGGGAGTGGAAATGAGCAGTTCTTC.

CDR3 amino acids: CASSHHSRTDTQYF. The DNA for the CDR3 is TGTGCCAGCAGCCATCACTCTAGGACAGATACGCAGTATTTT. The genes are TRBV3-1 (or the pseudogene TRBV3-2) and TRBJ2-3; D is undetermined. There are 14 residues in the CDR3. The germline V gene has CDR1 LGHDT and CDR2 YNNKEL (reference sequence). V shed 3 bases and J shed 3 bases, with 10 bases lying between them.